The table lists the clone carrying this T cell receptor (beta chain) with many counts. Its antigen is undetermined. The data belong to a study of CD8+CD57+ T cells in acquired aplastic anemia. Study at large: Sorted CD4+ and CD8+ cells yielded 2.5 to 3.5 ug of DNA on average.

Study-wide results and limits: It was found that approximately 29 CD8+ CDR3 sequences were shared between patients and controls. Levels of CD8+ Simpson's diversity were not significantly distinct in patients versus controls.

Genomic DNA provided the template from which TCR beta VDJ and CDR3 profiles were obtained. TCRdb itself ran the reads through MiXCR, one entry per CDR3 protein. The sample lists around 250,000 distinct CDR3 sequences; 45% to 65% were seen once. CDR3 length: 15 residues. Trimming cost V 6 bases and J 3 bases; bases outside gene matches: 6. Material: sorted CD4+, CD8+, or CD8+CD57+ T cells (not recorded which) from PBMCs. This sequence joins TRBV12-3 or TRBV12-4 and TRBJ1-5, with TRBD1 matching 9 bases. The source of this sequence is a human donor with severe aplastic anemia or a healthy control (not recorded which). CDR3 in DNA: TGTGCCAGCAGGCTAACAGGGGGCATCAATCAGCCCCAGCATTTT. It encodes CASRLTGGINQPQHF.